These 11 T cell receptor beta chains originate from one sample sequenced in a study of shared clonotypes between healthy human individuals. TCRdb's table, derived via immunoSEQ multiplex PCR, lists solely in-frame clones and lacks some. Of some 1.1 million clones in the sample, approximately 80% are singletons; the top ten hold approximately 0.9%. The sequenced sample was memory CD4+ T cells from PBMCs. Described subset: CD45RA-negative fraction. These receptors all come from a man aged 18 to 29 in good health. Some clones in this sample may be carry-over from other donors' samples.

V is TRBV5-1 and J is TRBJ2-3, with TRBD2 matching 14 bases. V was clipped by 0 bases and J by 2 bases; unmatched bases: 5. This CDR3 has 18 amino acids. Per germline, CDR1 SGHRS and CDR2 YFSETQ. DNA for the CDR3: TGCGCCAGCAGCTTGGGAGGACTAGCGGGAGGCGTCACAGATACGCAGTATTTT. This encodes CASSLGGLAGGVTDTQYF.

V gene TRBV5-5 combines with J gene TRBJ1-6; 9 nucleotides agree with TRBD1. V was clipped by 4 bases and J by 3 bases; unmatched bases: 5. This CDR3 has 16 amino acids. CDR1 SGHKS and CDR2 YYEKEE come from the germline V gene (reference sequence). The CDR3 loop is CASSLDRGIYNSPLHF. CDR3 nucleotide sequence: TGTGCCAGCAGCCTGGACAGGGGCATCTATAATTCACCCCTCCACTTT.

Of note for this clone: This likely came from a read error, as a far larger clone is one base away. The rearrangement links TRBV19 to TRBJ1-5, with D possibly TRBD1 on 5 matching bases. The V and J ends lost 6 bases and 4 bases respectively, with 22 bases between them. The CDR3 contains 17 residues. The germline CDR1 and CDR2 sequences are LNHDA and SQIVND (reference sequence). The CDR3 sequence: CASRGIIRAGMNQPQHF. CDR3 nucleotide sequence: TGTGCCAGTAGAGGGATCATCCGGGCAGGGATGAATCAGCCCCAGCATTTT. Full variable domain (rest looked up from reference TRBV19 and TRBJ1-5): DGGITQSPKYLFRKEGQNVTLSCEQNLNHDAMYWYRQDPGQGLRLIYYSQIVNDFQKGDIAEGYSVSREKKESFPLTVTSAQKNPTAFYLCASRGIIRAGMNQPQHFGDGTRLSIL.

J is TRBJ1-3 and V is TRBV6-6, with D tentatively TRBD1 (5 bases). CDR1 is MNHNY and CDR2 is SVGAGI in the germline V gene (reference sequence). This CDR3 is 15 amino acids long. V shed 0 bases and J shed 6 bases, with 12 bases lying between them. The chain's CDR3 is CASSYSGESSNTIYF. CDR3 coding DNA: TGTGCCAGCAGTTACTCGGGGGAATCGTCAAACACCATATATTTT.

The table lists this clone with a count of one. The J gene is TRBJ2-3, the V gene TRBV10-3, with D maybe TRBD1 (6 bases). V was clipped by 6 bases and J by 4 bases, with 17 bases between them. CDR1 is ENHRY, CDR2 SYGVKD, per germline. The CDR3 is made up of 15 amino acids. CDR3 protein: CAISRQSEGADTQYF. The CDR3 region has the DNA TGTGCCATCAGCCGACAGAGCGAGGGGGCAGATACGCAGTATTTT.

CDR3 residues: CASSVGFTGELFF. The CDR3, as DNA: TGCGCCAGCAGCGTCGGGTTCACCGGGGAGCTGTTTTTT. The V gene is TRBV5-1, the J gene TRBJ2-2; the D is unclear. CDR1 is SGHRS and CDR2 is YFSETQ in the germline V gene. Trimming took 4 bases from V and 4 from J, leaving 8 bases between them. The CDR3 runs to 13 residues.

The V call is TRBV27, the J call TRBJ2-3; no clear D gene. Per the germline V gene, CDR1 is MNHEY and CDR2 is SMNVEV (reference sequence). The CDR3 loop spans 13 amino acids. The V end was cut by 3 bases, the J end by 4 bases, with 8 bases between. This chain's CDR3 is CASSFRVPDTQYF. The CDR3 DNA is TGTGCCAGCAGTTTCCGGGTCCCAGATACGCAGTATTTT.

The chain uses TRBV30 and TRBJ1-3; 8 positions agree with TRBD1. There are 15 residues in the CDR3. Trimming cost V 4 bases and J 0 bases; bases outside gene matches: 5. Germline CDR1 and CDR2: GTSNPN and SVGIG (reference sequence). CDR3 residues: CAWTRTGYSGNTIYF. Here the CDR3 DNA reads TGTGCCTGGACGAGGACAGGGTACTCTGGAAACACCATATATTTT. The full variable domain, in which reference TRBV30 and TRBJ1-3 provide the parts outside the CDR3, is SQTIHQWPATLVQPVGSPLSLECTVEGTSNPNLYWYRQAAGRGLQLLFYSVGIGQISSEVPQNLSASRPQDRQFILSSKKLLLSDSGFYLCAWTRTGYSGNTIYFGEGSWLTVV.

The chain carries TRBV27 and TRBJ2-2; TRBD1 is a possible D gene (6 bases). CDR1 and CDR2 (germline): MNHEY, SMNVEV (reference sequence). The germline V and J ends were trimmed by 4 bases and 1 base, with 7 bases remaining between them. The CDR3 is 14 amino acids. The CDR3 coding sequence is TGTGCCAGCAGTTCGGGACAGAACACCGGGGAGCTGTTTTTT. Translation gives CASSSGQNTGELFF.

The chain uses TRBV19 and TRBJ2-5; D is ambiguous. The V gene's germline CDR1 is LNHDA and CDR2 SQIVND (reference sequence). The CDR3 runs 12 residues. V was pared by 5 bases and J by 4 bases, with 8 bases between. CDR3 loop: CASSASIETQYF. The DNA for the CDR3 is TGTGCCAGTAGTGCGTCCATAGAGACCCAGTACTTC.

This sequence joins TRBV7-9 and TRBJ1-2; no clear D. Germline V gives CDR1 SEHNR, CDR2 FQNEAQ (reference sequence). This CDR3 contains 14 residues. V lost 4 bases and J lost 4, with 13 bases in between. CDR3 coding DNA: TGTGCCAGCAGCTCGAGGGCGGGGAGCTATGGCTACACCTTC. Its protein is CASSSRAGSYGYTF.